This paragraph covers one TCR beta chain sequence. Its target is unknown. TCRdb's copy holds only in-frame clones and misses some; the assay was immunoSEQ multiplex PCR. Among about 53,000 clones listed, approximately 84% were seen once. The sample belongs to a study of OX40 agonist ivuxolimab in advanced cancers. Study-level information: There were three patients with partial responses, one having hepatocellular carcinoma and two cutaneous melanoma.

CDR1 is SGHTA and CDR2 is FQGNSA in the germline V gene. V shed 3 bases and J shed 4 bases, with 6 bases lying between them. The CDR3 is made up of 12 amino acids. Study-level findings and limits: Doses of 0.1 to 3.0 mg/kg were accompanied by clonal expansion of CD4+ and CD8+ blood T cells by week 6. Among some nonresponders, normalized T-cell clonal expansion was also low.

This sequence was found in an adult with an advanced solid tumor such as melanoma, head and neck, liver or kidney cancer. V is TRBV7-2 and J is TRBJ2-5; no clear D. The source was CD4+ or CD8+ T cells sorted from blood, collected in a trial of the OX40 agonist ivuxolimab. This CDR3 reads CASSFKRETQYF. CDR3 DNA sequence: TGTGCCAGCAGCTTCAAGCGAGAGACCCAGTACTTC.